These 24 T cell receptor beta chains were all obtained from the same sample, sequenced in a study of shared clonotypes between healthy human individuals. Repertoires were generated with immunoSEQ multiplex PCR, while TCRdb's copy carries only in-frame clones and drops some. Altogether 330,000 or so clones are present, roughly 70% being singletons, with the ten largest covering 10%. Material: memory CD4+ T cells sorted from blood. Subset: CD45RA-negative fraction. Receptors were obtained from a man aged 25 to 40 in good health.

V is TRBV28 and J is TRBJ1-2; perhaps TRBD1 as D (5 bases). Trimming stripped 2 bases from V and 0 bases from J, with 22 bases between. Germline lookup yields CDR1 MDHEN and CDR2 SYDVKM. The CDR3 totals 19 residues. CDR3: CASSLNLWGVLLANYGYTF. The DNA for the CDR3 is TGTGCCAGCAGTTTAAATTTGTGGGGGGTACTCTTAGCTAACTATGGCTACACCTTC.

The chain uses TRBV30 and TRBJ1-2; 7 nucleotides align to TRBD1. Germline CDR1 is GTSNPN and CDR2 is SVGIG (reference sequence). J gave up 8 bases and V 0 bases, and 9 bases lay outside the gene matches. The CDR3 runs 14 residues. The CDR3 bases are TGTGCCTGGAGTGTAAAGGGGGCTCTCGGGGGCTACACCTTC. This codes for CAWSVKGALGGYTF.

This clone was counted a few times. The rearrangement links TRBV28 to TRBJ2-7; D not resolved. With 4 bases removed from V and 2 bases from J, the gap between germline ends came to 9 bases. Germline assignment: CDR1 MDHEN and CDR2 SYDVKM. The CDR3 is made up of 13 amino acids. Here the CDR3 reads CASSSENPYEQYF. The CDR3 region has the DNA TGTGCCAGCAGTTCGGAGAACCCCTACGAGCAGTACTTC. Supplemented by reference TRBV28 and TRBJ2-7, the full variable domain reads DVKVTQSSRYLVKRTGEKVFLECVQDMDHENMFWYRQDPGLGLRLIYFSYDVKMKEKGDIPEGYSVSREKKERFSLILESASTNQTSMYLCASSSENPYEQYFGPGTRLTVT.

This clone has only a few counts. The chain has TRBV6-6 and TRBJ2-7; 8 bases map to TRBD2. In germline, CDR1 is MNHNY, CDR2 SVGAGI (reference sequence). The CDR3 contains 14 residues. V shed 5 bases, J shed 2 bases, and the junction held 5 bases outside the gene matches. CDR3 loop: CASSTGTSTYEQYF. CDR3 in DNA: TGTGCCAGCAGTACGGGGACTAGTACCTACGAGCAGTACTTC.

This clone was observed a single time. The V call is TRBV15, the J call TRBJ2-2; the match to TRBD1 covers 8 bases. CDR3 length: 17 residues. CDR1 and CDR2 from the germline V gene are LNHNV and YYDKDF (reference sequence). V shed 1 base, J shed 4 bases, and the junction held 8 bases outside the gene matches. Here the CDR3 DNA reads TGTGCCACCAGCAGAGGGGCCACAGGGGGGAGCACCGGGGAGCTGTTTTTT. This translates into CATSRGATGGSTGELFF.

This clone occurred once. V and J are TRBV14 and TRBJ2-1; the match to TRBD1 covers 9 bases. Germline CDR1 reads SGHDN; CDR2 reads FVKESK. The CDR3 contains 16 residues. Trimming at V came to 0 bases and at J to 10 bases, leaving 10 bases not matched to a gene. The CDR3 nucleotides are TGTGCCAGCAGCCAAGATCGCGGACAGGGGTCCCTGGAGCAGTTCTTC. Translating it yields CASSQDRGQGSLEQFF.

The chain links TRBV19 to TRBJ1-5, with D maybe TRBD1 (6 bases). Trimming shortened V by 8 bases and J by 5 bases, and 25 bases separated the two germline ends. This CDR3 is built from 17 residues. Germline lookup yields CDR1 LNHDA and CDR2 SQIVND (reference sequence). The CDR3 DNA follows: TGTGCCAGTGGAGGAGGTACAGGGCCGTTGAAGGATCAGCCCCAGCATTTT. It translates to CASGGGTGPLKDQPQHF. Variable domain in full (rest from reference TRBV19 and TRBJ1-5): DGGITQSPKYLFRKEGQNVTLSCEQNLNHDAMYWYRQDPGQGLRLIYYSQIVNDFQKGDIAEGYSVSREKKESFPLTVTSAQKNPTAFYLCASGGGTGPLKDQPQHFGDGTRLSIL.

This clone was detected a few times. The chain uses TRBV10-2 and TRBJ2-5; a weak D match, TRBD2 (6 bases). The germline CDR1 and CDR2 sequences are WSHSY and SAAADI. V lost 6 bases and J lost 1, with 12 bases in between. The CDR3 extends over 14 amino acids. The CDR3: CASRTSLSQETQYF. The CDR3 coding sequence is TGCGCCAGCAGGACTAGTCTTTCCCAAGAGACCCAGTACTTC.

CDR3 residues: CASSQVHTVFNNEQFF. CDR3 nucleotides: TGTGCCAGCAGCCAAGTTCACACAGTTTTCAACAATGAGCAGTTCTTC. The rearrangement uses TRBV14 and TRBJ2-1; D is undetermined. Looked up from germline, CDR1 is SGHDN and CDR2 is FVKESK. V dropped 1 base and J dropped 5 bases, with 15 bases sitting between them. This CDR3 has 16 residues.

This clone was seen a few times. The V and J genes are TRBV19 and TRBJ2-7; the D is unclear. Germline values: CDR1 LNHDA, CDR2 SQIVND (reference sequence). Trimming shortened V by 1 base and J by 3 bases, and 13 bases separated the two germline ends. The CDR3 is made up of 15 amino acids. The CDR3: CASSIGVAIDYEQYF. The CDR3 region has the DNA TGTGCCAGTAGTATAGGAGTGGCGATTGACTACGAGCAGTACTTC.

In regard to this clone: This may come from a read error, since a much larger clone is one base off. Other DNA sequences in this specimen translate into the identical CDR3. The chain employs TRBV5-1 and TRBJ2-5; D remains unclear. Germline loops: CDR1 SGHRS, CDR2 YFSETQ. Trimming removed 2 bases at V and 4 bases at J, with 3 bases between. This CDR3 is built from 11 residues. CDR3 coding DNA: TGCGCCAGCAGCTTCCTAGAGACCCAGTACTTC. This gives the protein CASSFLETQYF.

J is TRBJ2-2 and V is TRBV2; D not certain. The CDR3 is 13 amino acids. Germline values: CDR1 SNHLY, CDR2 FYNNEI. The V gene lost 7 bases and the J gene lost 8 bases, with 14 bases spanning the gap. CDR3 coding DNA: TGTGCCAGCAATTTACGGGTGGCTGGGGAGCTGTTTTTT. This translates into CASNLRVAGELFF.

The V gene is TRBV29-1, the J gene TRBJ2-7; tentative D call: TRBD1 (6 bases). V was shortened by 5 bases and J by 5 bases, with 16 bases between the two germline ends. The CDR3 has 13 residues. Germline CDR1 and CDR2: SQVTM and ANQGSEA. CDR3 sequence reads: CSVSTGSLNEQYF. The CDR3 bases are TGCAGCGTTTCCACAGGGAGTTTGAACGAGCAGTACTTC.

The rearrangement uses TRBV7-2 and TRBJ1-1; tentative D call: TRBD1 (6 bases). Trimming shortened V by 5 bases and J by 1 base, and 14 bases separated the two germline ends. In germline, CDR1 is SGHTA, CDR2 FQGNSA. The CDR3 contains 15 residues. The DNA of the CDR3 is TGTGCCAGCAGCCGCGGGAGGGGGGCGAACACTGAAGCTTTCTTT. It codes for CASSRGRGANTEAFF.

The chain couples TRBV7-2 to TRBJ2-2; weak D call: TRBD1 (6 bases). V shed 0 bases and J shed 5 bases, with 16 bases lying between them. The CDR3 totals 17 residues. Germline V CDR1 and CDR2: SGHTA, FQGNSA. The CDR3 here is CASSLAAVLRGTGELFF. CDR3 DNA sequence: TGTGCCAGCAGCTTAGCGGCTGTTTTGAGGGGGACCGGGGAGCTGTTTTTT.

The chain carries TRBV7-8 and TRBJ2-1; 12 bases line up with TRBD2. Per the germline V gene, CDR1 is SGHVS and CDR2 is FQNEAQ. The CDR3 covers 16 residues. V lost 5 bases, J lost 4 bases, and 6 bases stayed unmatched. The chain's CDR3 is CASSDPGLAGYNEQFF. The CDR3 coding sequence is TGTGCCAGCAGCGACCCCGGACTAGCGGGATACAATGAGCAGTTCTTC.

The chain employs TRBV6-4 and TRBJ2-2, with D maybe TRBD1 (5 bases). The germline V gene encodes CDR1 MRHNA and CDR2 SNTAGT. Trimming took off 2 bases at V and 3 bases at J, with 7 bases between the two ends. The CDR3 spans 14 residues. CDR3 DNA sequence: TGTGCCAGCAGTGACAGGGGCGACACCGGGGAGCTGTTTTTT. This sequence encodes CASSDRGDTGELFF.

The chain combines TRBV2 with TRBJ1-2, with D hard to call. The germline gives CDR1 SNHLY, CDR2 FYNNEI. V was clipped by 7 bases and J by 0 bases, with 12 bases between them. This CDR3 is 14 amino acids long. The CDR3 bases are TGTGCCAGCACAAGACGGAGCTCTAACTATGGCTACACCTTC. Protein sequence: CASTRRSSNYGYTF.

The chain links TRBV2 to TRBJ1-4; TRBD1 matches at 8 bases. The germline V gene has CDR1 SNHLY and CDR2 FYNNEI. The CDR3 sequence is 12 residues long. V shed 10 bases, J shed 10 bases, and the junction held 8 bases outside the gene matches. Here the CDR3 reads CATSGTGGKLFF. In nucleotides, the CDR3 is TGTGCCACCTCCGGGACAGGCGGAAAACTGTTTTTT.

The chain has TRBV18 and TRBJ2-7, with D uncertain. The CDR3 covers 14 residues. CDR1 is KGHSH, CDR2 LQKENI, per germline. Between the trimmed V and J ends, which lost 3 bases and 3 bases, there was a span of 12 bases. Here the CDR3 DNA reads TGTGCCAGCTCACCCACATATATTGACTACGAGCAGTACTTC. This translates into CASSPTYIDYEQYF.

The V gene is TRBV5-1, the J gene TRBJ2-4, with TRBD2 matching 9 bases. The J segment lost 5 bases and the V segment lost 5 bases, leaving 5 bases of the junction unmatched. The length of the CDR3 is 14 residues. Germline CDR1 reads SGHRS; CDR2 reads YFSETQ. CDR3 residues: CASRVTSGQNIQYF. CDR3 in DNA: TGCGCCAGCAGGGTAACTAGCGGGCAAAACATTCAGTACTTC.

The chain recombines TRBV30 with TRBJ1-1; maybe TRBD1 (6 bases). The CDR3 sequence is 14 residues long. Trimming left V 8 bases short and J 3 bases short, with 19 bases between. Germline CDR1 reads GTSNPN; CDR2 reads SVGIG (reference sequence). The CDR3 reads CAQSKGGWDTEAFF. The CDR3 region has the DNA TGTGCCCAATCGAAGGGGGGGTGGGACACTGAAGCTTTCTTT.

The chain recombines TRBV4-3 with TRBJ1-2; 9 bases line up with TRBD1. Trimming took 0 bases from V and 4 from J; bases not matched to a gene: 15. The CDR3 runs to 19 residues. Per the germline V gene, CDR1 is LGHNA and CDR2 is YSLEER. CDR3 sequence: CASSQDLGTGTIVGYGYTF. CDR3 coding DNA: TGCGCCAGCAGCCAAGATTTAGGGACAGGGACGATAGTGGGCTATGGCTACACCTTC.

The chain employs TRBV6-1 and TRBJ2-5; no reliable D call. Trimming removed 5 bases from V and 5 bases from J, with 18 bases in between. CDR1 and CDR2 (germline): MNHNS, SASEGT. This CDR3 has 15 amino acids. As DNA, the CDR3 is TGTGCCAGCAGTCTGTCCCAGACCCCCGTTGAGACCCAGTACTTC. Residues: CASSLSQTPVETQYF.